A selection of T cell receptor beta chains follows, all from one sample in a study of blood T cell repertoires in COVID-19. This table comes from immunoSEQ multiplex PCR, and its TCRdb copy is limited to in-frame clones, with some not included. The sample shows approximately 180,000 clones, 85% to 90% of them seen only once. The sequenced material came from peripheral blood. These receptors came from a person aged 70 to 85 with COVID-19, enrolled during active disease. Each CDR3 is given with its conserved first and last residue. D genes are given only for firm matches. Clone sizes are given selectively: once, few, many, or a class where the clone is expanded.

V	size	D	J	DNA	CDR3
TRBV19	.	.	TRBJ2-2	TGTGCCAGTAGTATATCGGGGGATGGGACCGGGGAGCTGTTTTTT	CASSISGDGTGELFF
TRBV6-2/TRBV6-3	.	TRBD1	TRBJ1-2	TGTGCCAGCAGTACAGGGGGAACAAACTATGGCTACACCTTC	CASSTGGTNYGYTF
TRBV11-2	once	TRBD2	TRBJ2-3	TGTGCCAGCAGCCTCCTAGCGGGGGGGGGATCAGATACGCAGTATTTT	CASSLLAGGGSDTQYF
TRBV6-6	once	.	TRBJ2-7	TGTGCCAGCAGTTACGCCCAGGACGAGCAGTACTTC	CASSYAQDEQYF
TRBV6-5	few	.	TRBJ1-2	TGTGCCAGCAGACCTGGACAGTCTGGCTATGGCTACACCTTC	CASRPGQSGYGYTF
TRBV28	.	.	TRBJ1-5	TGTGCCAGCGGACGTTTAAGGGGGAATCAGCCCCAGCATTTT	CASGRLRGNQPQHF
TRBV6-5	.	TRBD2	TRBJ2-1	TGTGCCAGCACTTGGGGACTAGCGGGAGGGGGTGAGCAGTTCTTC	CASTWGLAGGGEQFF
TRBV19	.	.	TRBJ1-4	TGTGCCAGTAGTATACAACAGTTTAATGAAAAACTGTTTTTT	CASSIQQFNEKLFF
TRBV5-1	once	TRBD2	TRBJ2-5	TGCGCCAGCAGCCTAGCGGGAGGGATGGCCCAGTACTTC	CASSLAGGMAQYF
TRBV28	.	TRBD1	TRBJ1-1	TGTGCCAGCGGGGGGACAGGGAACACTGAAGCTTTCTTT	CASGGTGNTEAFF
TRBV4-3	.	.	TRBJ1-1	TGCGCCAGCAGCCACAACAGCGAAGCTTTCTTT	CASSHNSEAFF
TRBV5-6	.	.	TRBJ1-1	TGTGCCAGCAGCTTGAAGGGATCCAGGGCAGGGTACACTGAAGCTTTCTTT	CASSLKGSRAGYTEAFF
TRBV28	.	.	TRBJ2-5	TGTGCCAGCAACTCACTTTACCAAGAGACCCAGTACTTC	CASNSLYQETQYF
TRBV15	.	TRBD1	TRBJ1-2	TGTGCCACCAGCACCTATCGGACAGGGGTCTATGGCTACACCTTC	CATSTYRTGVYGYTF
TRBV24-1	.	TRBD1	TRBJ1-4	TGTGCCACCAGTGATGCCGGGACAGGAAATAATGAAAAACTGTTTTTT	CATSDAGTGNNEKLFF
TRBV5-1	.	.	TRBJ2-3	TGCGCCAGCAGCTTGGAACTAGATACGCAGTATTTT	CASSLELDTQYF
TRBV6-2/TRBV6-3	.	.	TRBJ2-2	TGTGCCAGCAGTTTCACCGGGCGGGGTGCCGATTTAAAGCTGTTTTTT	CASSFTGRGADLKLFF
TRBV21-1	.	.	TRBJ1-3	TGTGCCAGCAGCAAAGCTTTGGGGGCGAACTCTGGAAACACCATATATTTT	CASSKALGANSGNTIYF
TRBV19	few	.	TRBJ1-5	TGTGCCAGTAGTGGGGACGGGACGGGAGATCAGCCCCAGCATTTT	CASSGDGTGDQPQHF
TRBV5-5	.	.	TRBJ2-3	TGTGCCAGCAGCTTGGGACAGTTGATTTGGGGAGATACGCAGTATTTT	CASSLGQLIWGDTQYF
TRBV5-1	few	TRBD1	TRBJ1-4	TGCGCCAGCCGGGACAGCGAAAATGAAAAACTGTTTTTT	CASRDSENEKLFF
TRBV27	.	TRBD1	TRBJ2-2	TGTGCCAGCAGTCCTTGGACGGGGACAGGGTTTTCCACCGGGGAGCTGTTTTTT	CASSPWTGTGFSTGELFF
TRBV18	.	TRBD1	TRBJ2-2	TGTGCCAGCTCACCGGGACAGGGGAACACCGGGGAGCTGTTTTTT	CASSPGQGNTGELFF
TRBV7-2	few	TRBD2	TRBJ2-3	TGTGCCAGCAGCTTAACTAGCGGGAACACAGATACGCAGTATTTT	CASSLTSGNTDTQYF
TRBV3-1/TRBV3-2	.	.	TRBJ2-7	TGTGCCAGCACGGTGACCCCGGGGTACGAGCAGTACTTC	CASTVTPGYEQYF
TRBV19	few	.	TRBJ2-7	TGTGCCAGTAGTACCTGGATGACGGGGTCCTACGAGCAGTACTTC	CASSTWMTGSYEQYF